These 17 T cell receptor beta chains share one sample of origin, sequenced in a study of human T cells and chemical hapten exposure. Time point noted: patch test 3, about 24 weeks after DPC sensitization. Treatment meaning: therapeutic diphenylcyclopropenone sensitization with weekly scalp DPC. One entry per CDR3 protein results from TCRdb running MiXCR on the RACE reads. The sample records about 170,000 distinct CDR3 sequences, about a quarter being singletons. Here the sequenced sample was whole blood, taken in connection with sensitization to the hapten diphenylcyclopropenone (DPC). All receptors come from a woman aged 18 to 35 with alopecia areata. Some clones in this sample may be carry-over from other donors' samples.

CDR3 sequence: CASSERAYGRGHGSSYNEQFF. As DNA, the CDR3 is TGTGCCAGCAGTGAAAGGGCGTATGGCAGGGGGCACGGTAGCTCCTACAATGAGCAGTTCTTC. V usage is TRBV25-1 and J usage is TRBJ2-1; 8 nucleotides align to TRBD1. CDR1 and CDR2 (germline): MGHDK, SYGVNS. The junction had 18 bases not matched to a gene; V was cut back by 2 bases and J by 0 bases. The CDR3 loop spans 21 amino acids. Using reference TRBV25-1 and TRBJ2-1 for the parts outside the CDR3, the full variable domain is EADIYQTPRYLVIGTGKKITLECSQTMGHDKMYWYQQDPGMELHLIHYSYGVNSTEKGDLSSESTVSRIRTEHFPLTLESARPSHTSQYLCASSERAYGRGHGSSYNEQFFGPGTRLTVL.

V and J are TRBV4-3 and TRBJ2-5; no reliable D call. The CDR3 consists of 17 residues. The ends were cut back, 4 bases at V and 0 bases at J, with 18 bases in the middle. Germline values: CDR1 LGHNA, CDR2 YSLEER. Here the CDR3 reads CASSRQSSVPYQETQYF. As DNA, the CDR3 is TGCGCCAGCAGCCGTCAATCCTCGGTCCCGTACCAAGAGACCCAGTACTTC.

The chain combines TRBV18 with TRBJ1-3; D is perhaps TRBD1 (6 bases). The CDR3 totals 15 residues. The germline V and J ends were trimmed by 1 base and 0 bases, with 7 bases remaining between them. Germline CDR1 KGHSH, CDR2 LQKENI. CDR3 DNA sequence: TGTGCCAGCTCACCACGGACAGACTCTGGAAACACCATATATTTT. It encodes CASSPRTDSGNTIYF.

The table lists this clonotype with many counts. This chain joins TRBV11-1 and TRBJ2-2, with 7 positions matching TRBD2. The J segment lost 6 bases and the V segment lost 1 base, leaving 5 bases of the junction unmatched. This CDR3 is 15 amino acids long. CDR1 is SGHAT and CDR2 is FQDESV in the germline V gene (reference sequence). For the CDR3, the DNA is TGTGCCAGCAGCTTAGTTGCGGGAGCGCCCGGGGAGCTGTTTTTT. Its protein product is CASSLVAGAPGELFF.

Note on this clonotype: A much larger clone differs by one base, so this may be a read error. The chain recombines TRBV5-4 with TRBJ2-5; D might be TRBD2 (6 bases). Germline assignment: CDR1 SGHNT and CDR2 YYREEE (reference sequence). The CDR3 consists of 16 residues. The CDR3: CANSKPGRGGKETQYF. The CDR3 DNA follows: TGTGCCAACAGCAAACCGGGACGGGGAGGAAAGGAGACCCAGTACTTC.

This chain joins TRBV29-1 and TRBJ2-7; D is undetermined. V lost 5 bases and J 2 bases, leaving 13 bases between the germline ends. Germline-derived CDR1 and CDR2 are SQVTM and ANQGSEA. CDR3 length equals 13 residues. In DNA, the CDR3 is TGCAGCGTTCCGGTCCAAGGGACCTACGAGCAGTACTTC. Its translation is CSVPVQGTYEQYF.

Only a few counts were recorded for this clonotype. The J gene is TRBJ1-5, the V gene TRBV6-2 or TRBV6-3; D unclear. There are 13 residues in the CDR3. Germline lookup yields CDR1 MNHEY and CDR2 SVGEGT. V was trimmed by 7 bases and J by 3 bases, leaving 10 bases between them. CDR3 coding DNA: TGTGCCAGCATTCGCGACCTCAATCAGCCCCAGCATTTT. Translated: CASIRDLNQPQHF.

The chain combines TRBV11-3 with TRBJ2-7, with D unresolved. Deletions cut 3 bases from V and 0 bases from J, with 3 bases between. Germline V gene data show CDR1 as SGHNT and CDR2 as YENEEA. The CDR3 has 12 residues. DNA of the CDR3: TGTGCCAGCAGCTTTACCTCCTACGAGCAGTACTTC. This gives the protein CASSFTSYEQYF.

In its sample, this clonotype was seen a few times. The V and J genes are TRBV7-2 and TRBJ2-3; 8 bases map to TRBD1. Germline lookup yields CDR1 SGHTA and CDR2 FQGNSA. The CDR3 has 14 residues. Trimming cost V 6 bases and J 2 bases; bases outside gene matches: 4. CDR3 nucleotides: TGTGCCAGCAGGCGGGACAGGTTCACAGATACGCAGTATTTT. Its translation is CASRRDRFTDTQYF.

This chain connects TRBV13 to TRBJ1-5, with TRBD1 as a possible D gene (5 bases). CDR3 size: 13 residues. Per the germline V gene, CDR1 is PRHDT and CDR2 is FYEKMQ (reference sequence). V shed 2 bases and J shed 6 bases, with 8 bases lying between them. The CDR3 here is CASSLSGVQPQHF. The DNA for the CDR3 is TGTGCCAGCAGCTTATCGGGGGTTCAGCCCCAGCATTTT.

This clonotype was seen only a few times. The CDR3 is CASSQEGWAGGGTDTQYF. In DNA, the CDR3 is TGTGCCAGCAGCCAAGAGGGGTGGGCGGGGGGAGGAACAGATACGCAGTATTTT. This chain uses TRBV4-2 with TRBJ2-3; 8 nucleotides agree with TRBD2. J lost 3 bases, V lost 0 bases, and 11 bases had no gene match. CDR3 length: 18 amino acids. Germline V CDR1 and CDR2: LGHNA, YNFKEQ.

The gene calls are TRBV4-3 and TRBJ2-1, with D perhaps matching TRBD2 (5 bases). Trimming left V 0 bases short and J 4 bases short, with 10 bases between. CDR3 size: 15 residues. From germline, CDR1 is LGHNA and CDR2 YSLEER. CDR3 residues: CASSQDNQRYNEQFF. Here the CDR3 DNA reads TGCGCCAGCAGCCAAGATAACCAGCGGTACAATGAGCAGTTCTTC.

The rearrangement links TRBV20-1 to TRBJ2-2; 9 bases match TRBD1. Germline lookup yields CDR1 DFQATT and CDR2 SNEGSKA (reference sequence). This CDR3 is 16 amino acids long. The junction had 11 bases not matched to a gene; V was cut back by 2 bases and J by 7 bases. The CDR3 protein is CSARPPTGGDFGELFF. For the CDR3, the DNA is TGCAGTGCTAGACCACCGACAGGGGGAGATTTCGGGGAGCTGTTTTTT.

This chain connects TRBV18 to TRBJ2-2, with 9 bases identical to TRBD2. After removal of 6 bases from V and 6 bases from J, the junction contained 5 bases not matched to a gene. CDR3 length: 14 amino acids. CDR1 and CDR2 from the germline V gene are KGHSH and LQKENI. This CDR3 is CASSPVAGAGELFF. CDR3 nucleotides: TGTGCCAGCTCGCCCGTAGCGGGAGCCGGGGAGCTGTTTTTT.

This clonotype appeared a single time. This chain uses TRBV15 with TRBJ1-4, with D possibly being TRBD1 (5 bases). Germline lookup yields CDR1 LNHNV and CDR2 YYDKDF (reference sequence). Between the trimmed V and J ends, which lost 5 bases and 5 bases, there was a span of 15 bases. The CDR3 covers 15 residues. CDR3 sequence reads: CATSSGQVGNEKLFF. CDR3 DNA sequence: TGTGCCACCAGCTCGGGGCAGGTGGGGAATGAAAAACTGTTTTTT.

The V gene is TRBV4-3, the J gene TRBJ2-3; TRBD2 matches at 8 bases. V was clipped by 4 bases and J by 4 bases; unmatched bases: 19. The V gene's germline CDR1 is LGHNA and CDR2 YSLEER. CDR3 length: 19 residues. CDR3: CASSPRAGVAGFFPDTQYF. DNA of the CDR3: TGCGCCAGCAGCCCAAGAGCCGGGGTAGCGGGATTCTTTCCAGATACGCAGTATTTT.

J is TRBJ2-7 and V is TRBV7-2; D is unresolved. The germline V gene has CDR1 SGHTA and CDR2 FQGNSA. This CDR3 spans 15 amino acids. Trimming cost V 5 bases and J 1 base, with 15 bases left between them. The CDR3 DNA sequence: TGTGCCAGCAGCCCCGAGGTAGCCCCGTCCTACGAGCAGTACTTC. Residues: CASSPEVAPSYEQYF.